A single T cell receptor (beta chain) is shown here with its context. Its antigen target is currently unknown. Within one base of it there is no much larger clone, and no base qualities were kept. V is cut back by 3 bases and J by 6 bases, with 6 bases in the junction unmatched. The CDR3 runs 15 amino acids, cysteine and phenylalanine included. Just the 45-base CDR3 DNA is kept, in frame starting at base 1. The CDR1 and CDR2 encoded by the germline V gene are KGHDR and SFDVKD. The sample is drawn from a study of blood T cell repertoires in COVID-19 (TCRdb year 2020). About the study as a whole: Samples covering the acute and convalescent phases of COVID-19 were provided by collaborators in the United States, Italy and Spain. The material from the prospective study consisted of cDNA or gDNA derived from T cells, B-cell-depleted T cells, or PBMCs. Subjects who had been exposed to COVID-19, were actively infected with it, or had recovered from it provided the deeply sampled blood TCRbeta repertoires that made up the dataset. The repertoires were released in a freely available public database intended as a resource for research on the immune response to SARS-CoV-2. Samples came from the ongoing ImmuneRACE study (first 160 participants) plus 1,254 subjects from 6 global collaborators. The sample metadata nearly always contained a de-identified subject ID, COVID-19 status, age in years and sex. Where available, HLA class I and class II types were taken from metadata supplied by the sample provider and were not determined by assay-based typing. Overall results and qualifications from the work: How much clinical and demographic metadata was included differed by source and by participant, and the metadata was provided uncurated.

The immunoSEQ Assay, a bias-controlled multiplex PCR, was used to amplify TCRbeta CDR3 regions from genomic DNA. As for how the authors treated the data: Nucleated cell counts per sample were estimated from amplification of reference gene primers within the assay. Sequence reads were collapsed and filtered to measure the absolute abundance of every unique TCRbeta CDR3 rearrangement. For each sample, productive Simpson clonality was calculated as the square root of Simpson's diversity index across productive rearrangements. TCRdb retrieved this table from immuneACCESS and kept in-frame rearrangements only. Not all clones are present; in checked studies, unresolved V genes account for under half, and no reason is known for the remainder. Clone size and V and J calls were adopted from that table, with D and trimming inferred from the DNA. The sample table lists hundreds of thousands of clones, about 83% of them with a count of one. Clones ranked in the top ten supply about 7.4% of the sample.

The collaborating institutions used their own protocols to collect whole blood in K2EDTA tubes. For TCRbeta analysis, collaborator samples were shipped as frozen whole blood, as isolated PBMCs, or as DNA extracted from either sample type. Source material: peripheral blood. The origin of this receptor is a woman aged 45-60 years with acute or convalescent COVID-19. The chain is assembled from TRBV24-1 and TRBJ2-2, with 7 central nucleotides matching TRBD2. The nucleotide sequence reads TGTGCCACCAGTGATATTAGCGGGCCTCCCGGGGAGCTGTTTTTT. The resulting protein is CATSDISGPPGELFF.